This passage covers 20 T cell receptor beta chains from one sample sequenced in a study of blood T cell repertoires in COVID-19. Clones were sequenced by immunoSEQ multiplex PCR, and TCRdb holds only the in-frame ones, with some missing. The table shows 150,000 to 200,000 clones, with around 79% occurring only once. Sequenced sample: peripheral blood. Receptors originate from a woman in her 70s with acute or convalescent COVID-19.

The V call is TRBV10-3, the J call TRBJ2-3; 11 bases are shared with TRBD1. V lost 9 bases and J lost 2; bases outside the gene matches: 4. Germline values: CDR1 ENHRY, CDR2 SYGVKD. The CDR3 contains 14 residues. The CDR3 nucleotides read TGTGCCATTAGGGACAGGGGGGACACAGATACGCAGTATTTT. Protein product: CAIRDRGDTDTQYF.

This clone was observed a few times. The V call is TRBV18, the J call TRBJ2-7; TRBD2 matches at 7 bases. CDR1 and CDR2 from the germline V gene are KGHSH and LQKENI. V trimming: 3 bases; J trimming: 6 bases; junction bases outside the gene matches: 17. The CDR3 is 17 amino acids. The CDR3 loop is CASSPDQKAGKPREQYF. CDR3 nucleotides: TGTGCCAGCTCACCTGACCAGAAAGCGGGGAAGCCCCGCGAGCAGTACTTC.

This chain links TRBV19 with TRBJ2-2, with 7 bases fitting TRBD2. The CDR3 is 17 amino acids. Germline lookup yields CDR1 LNHDA and CDR2 SQIVND (reference sequence). V was pared by 4 bases and J by 4 bases, with 12 bases of the junction left unmatched. CDR3 sequence reads: CASSRIAGDSGTGELFF. CDR3 coding DNA: TGTGCCAGTAGTAGAATAGCGGGTGATTCGGGCACCGGGGAGCTGTTTTTT.

The chain has TRBV24-1 and TRBJ2-1; TRBD1 might be the D (6 bases). Germline V gives CDR1 KGHDR, CDR2 SFDVKD. V shed 5 bases and J shed 3 bases, with 7 bases lying between them. The CDR3 runs to 13 residues. The CDR3 loop is CATSGQVYNEQFF. DNA of the CDR3: TGTGCCACCAGTGGACAGGTCTACAATGAGCAGTTCTTC.

V gene TRBV19 combines with J gene TRBJ2-2, with TRBD1 matching over 8 bases. The CDR3 totals 15 residues. J lost 7 bases, V lost 9 bases, and 13 bases had no gene match. The germline CDR1 and CDR2 sequences are LNHDA and SQIVND (reference sequence). CDR3 DNA sequence: TGTGCCAGCCAAATCTCAGGGGGCGCGGTCGGGGAGCTGTTTTTT. It translates to CASQISGGAVGELFF. The full variable domain, its missing parts supplied by reference TRBV19 and TRBJ2-2, is DGGITQSPKYLFRKEGQNVTLSCEQNLNHDAMYWYRQDPGQGLRLIYYSQIVNDFQKGDIAEGYSVSREKKESFPLTVTSAQKNPTAFYLCASQISGGAVGELFFGEGSRLTVL.

This clone was seen a single time. CDR3 region: CASSATGEQYF. The DNA of the CDR3 is TGTGCCAGCAGCGCCACAGGGGAGCAGTACTTC. V gene TRBV9 combines with J gene TRBJ2-7; maybe TRBD1 (6 bases). V lost 3 bases to trimming and J lost 7 bases, with 8 bases between them. Germline CDR1 and CDR2: SGDLS and YYNGEE. The CDR3 totals 11 residues.

The chain has TRBV28 and TRBJ1-1, with D maybe TRBD1 (6 bases). Trimming shortened V by 4 bases and J by 0 bases, and 12 bases separated the two germline ends. CDR3 size: 15 residues. Germline CDR1 MDHEN, CDR2 SYDVKM. The DNA of the CDR3 is TGTGCCAGCAGTTCGTCGACAGGCATGAACACTGAAGCTTTCTTT. Translating gives CASSSSTGMNTEAFF.

This chain links TRBV7-9 with TRBJ2-5, with D maybe TRBD2 (5 bases). V was clipped by 5 bases and J by 0 bases, with 13 bases between them. Germline CDR1 and CDR2: SEHNR and FQNEAQ (reference sequence). This CDR3 spans 15 amino acids. CDR3 residues: CASSPWSGYQETQYF. The CDR3 nucleotides are TGTGCCAGCAGCCCATGGTCGGGGTACCAAGAGACCCAGTACTTC.

This clone was counted only a few times. The chain couples TRBV3-1 (or the pseudogene TRBV3-2) to TRBJ2-5; D is possibly TRBD1 (6 bases). The CDR3 runs 13 residues. The V end was cut by 3 bases, the J end by 5 bases, with 10 bases between. From germline, CDR1 is LGHDT and CDR2 YNNKEL (reference sequence). CDR3 bases: TGTGCCAGCAGCCAGCAGGGGATGGAGACCCAGTACTTC. It encodes CASSQQGMETQYF.

The DNA for the CDR3 is TGTGCCAGCTCCCGTGGCCAGGGGGCTAACAATGAGCAGTTCTTC. Amino acids: CASSRGQGANNEQFF. The rearrangement uses TRBV18 and TRBJ2-1; 8 bases match TRBD1. Germline CDR1 KGHSH, CDR2 LQKENI. This CDR3 is built from 15 residues. The J segment lost 5 bases and the V segment lost 6 bases, leaving 9 bases of the junction unmatched.

This clone was counted once. The rearrangement links TRBV5-1 to TRBJ2-3; 7 bases map to TRBD1. V shed 2 bases and J 3 bases; nucleotides not matched to a gene: 3. CDR3 length: 14 amino acids. Germline V gene lookup returns CDR1 SGHRS and CDR2 YFSETQ. The CDR3 sequence is CASSFQTGTDTQYF. CDR3 bases: TGCGCCAGCAGCTTCCAGACAGGGACAGATACGCAGTATTTT. The full variable domain, with the rest looked up from reference TRBV5-1 and TRBJ2-3, is KAGVTQTPRYLIKTRGQQVTLSCSPISGHRSVSWYQQTPGQGLQFLFEYFSETQRNKGNFPGRFSGRQFSNSRSEMNVSTLELGDSALYLCASSFQTGTDTQYFGPGTRLTVL.

This chain links TRBV19 with TRBJ2-1; D possibly corresponds to TRBD2 (5 bases). V was shortened by 0 bases and J by 10 bases, with 16 bases between the two germline ends. The germline CDR1 and CDR2 sequences are LNHDA and SQIVND (reference sequence). This CDR3 has 15 residues. The CDR3 sequence: CASSIDPGIGMEQFF. The CDR3 DNA is TGTGCCAGTAGTATAGATCCCGGTATCGGGATGGAGCAGTTCTTC.

J is TRBJ1-4 and V is TRBV24-1; 7 bases are shared with TRBD1. The CDR3 runs to 14 residues. Losses at the gene ends were 5 bases for V and 7 bases for J; bases not matched to a gene: 6. CDR1 and CDR2 from the germline V gene are KGHDR and SFDVKD. The CDR3 nucleotides read TGTGCCACCAGTGGGGACAGCCACCCTGAAAAACTGTTTTTT. This codes for CATSGDSHPEKLFF.

V is TRBV2 and J is TRBJ1-1, with D maybe TRBD1 (6 bases). Trimming removed 6 bases at V and 4 bases at J, with 12 bases between. This CDR3 has 13 residues. Looked up from germline, CDR1 is SNHLY and CDR2 is FYNNEI. The CDR3, as DNA: TGTGCCAGCAGGGACAGCGAGGGCACTGAAGCTTTCTTT. Translated, it gives CASRDSEGTEAFF.

This chain links TRBV7-6 with TRBJ1-3; 8 positions match TRBD1. The CDR3 loop spans 18 amino acids. CDR1 SGHVS and CDR2 FNYEAQ come from the germline V gene. The J segment lost 1 base and the V segment lost 5 bases, leaving 13 bases of the junction unmatched. CDR3 DNA sequence: TGTGCCAGCAGCCCTTTCTGGCAGGGGGCCTTTTCTGGAAACACCATATATTTT. Protein: CASSPFWQGAFSGNTIYF.

The V and J genes are TRBV15 and TRBJ2-7; D remains unclear. The CDR3 is 15 residues long. The germline gives CDR1 LNHNV, CDR2 YYDKDF (reference sequence). V lost 0 bases, J lost 6 bases, and 15 bases lay in between. DNA of the CDR3: TGTGCCACCAGCAGAGATACCGCGGCCCCGCGCGAGCAGTACTTC. This sequence encodes CATSRDTAAPREQYF.

The chain uses TRBV27 and TRBJ2-7, with D perhaps TRBD1 (6 bases). Germline loops: CDR1 MNHEY, CDR2 SMNVEV (reference sequence). The CDR3 has 13 amino acids. Trimming removed 8 bases at V and 0 bases at J, with 11 bases between. In nucleotides, the CDR3 is TGTGCCAGCTCCGGACAGTACTCCTACGAGCAGTACTTC. It encodes CASSGQYSYEQYF.

The chain combines TRBV12-3 or TRBV12-4 with TRBJ1-2; 8 nucleotides agree with TRBD1. V was clipped by 5 bases and J by 8 bases; unmatched bases: 7. The CDR3 contains 13 residues. This chain's CDR3 is CASSTWTGIGYTF. Written as DNA, the CDR3 is TGTGCCAGCAGTACTTGGACAGGGATCGGCTACACCTTC.

The sample holds one count of this clone. The rearrangement joins TRBV2 to TRBJ2-5; 7 positions match TRBD1. Germline V gene data show CDR1 as SNHLY and CDR2 as FYNNEI. There are 15 residues in the CDR3. The V segment lost 7 bases and the J segment 5 bases; nucleotides outside the gene matches: 13. As DNA, the CDR3 is TGTGCCAGCACCGAGGTAGGGGGCCTCGGGGAGACCCAGTACTTC. Encoded protein: CASTEVGGLGETQYF.

The V gene is TRBV7-8, the J gene TRBJ2-1; D perhaps matches TRBD2 (7 bases). CDR3 length equals 16 residues. V was trimmed by 0 bases and J by 8 bases, leaving 17 bases between them. Germline lookup yields CDR1 SGHVS and CDR2 FQNEAQ. CDR3 region: CASSLAGGLSGDEQFF. The CDR3 nucleotides read TGTGCCAGCAGCTTAGCGGGGGGGCTATCCGGAGATGAGCAGTTCTTC.